This TCR beta chain was identified during a study of T cells expressing NK-cell markers. At the level of the study: Seven HCMV-seropositive donors and one seronegative donor made up the eight sequenced donors. General observations from the study: What remained unclear was the HCMV specificity of expanded NKG2C+ T cell clones. Similarly, these clonotypes led the CD3+CD56-NKG2C+ fraction as well in several donors.

As to this clonotype: Antigen: not known.

Germline CDR1 is SNHLY and CDR2 is FYNNEI. CDR3 length: 14 amino acids. Template switching by 5'RACE with UMIs generated the TCR beta cDNA. TCRdb reprocessed the 5' RACE reads; each CDR3 protein has one entry and no DNA is given. Here the sample table reports 300,000 to 450,000 distinct CDR3 sequences. Sequencing was carried out using blood T cells: a sorted CD56 or NKG2C T cell subset, CD4+ or CD8+ T cells, or bulk PBMC T cells (not recorded which). V gene TRBV2 combines with J gene TRBJ2-3. This sequence originates from a man aged 18 to 69 in good health. The CDR3 loop reads CASREDRNTDTQYF.